These 13 T cell receptor beta chains were all obtained from the same sample, sequenced in a study of T cell responses to AZD1222 COVID-19 vaccine (dated by TCRdb to 2020 to 2022). Library preparation was by the immunoSEQ multiplex PCR assay. The clones in this table, taken by TCRdb from immuneACCESS, are in-frame only. Not every clone is retained; where verified, under half of the shortfall comes from an unresolved V gene, and the cause of the rest is unknown. This sample gives roughly 80,000 clones in total; 80% to 95% of them show up just once. Around 8% of the sample belongs to the ten largest clones. Read against the paper, the sample's time point label means: about 28 days (+/-7) after the second vaccine dose. The sample in question was peripheral blood, obtained 28 days after the second AZD1222 dose. These receptors originate from an adult who received the AZD1222 COVID-19 vaccine.

The chain joins TRBV28 to TRBJ1-2; a possible D gene is TRBD1 (6 bases). The CDR3 runs to 13 residues. V was clipped by 8 bases and J by 2 bases, with 12 bases between them. Germline V CDR1 and CDR2: MDHEN, SYDVKM. The CDR3 is CASRTDTNYGYTF. The CDR3 region has the DNA TGTGCCAGCCGGACAGATACAAACTATGGCTACACCTTC.

The chain couples TRBV7-3 to TRBJ2-7, with 9 nucleotides matching TRBD2. The CDR3 is 15 amino acids. The germline CDR1 and CDR2 sequences are SGHTA and FQGTGA. Trimming cost V 4 bases and J 0 bases; bases outside gene matches: 4. The CDR3 spells CASSSNSGSSYEQYF. CDR3 DNA sequence: TGTGCCAGCAGCTCGAATAGCGGGAGCTCCTACGAGCAGTACTTC.

The CDR3 reads CAIGEGRETGELFF. The CDR3 region has the DNA TGTGCCATAGGGGAAGGGCGGGAAACCGGGGAGCTGTTTTTT. The chain is built from TRBV10-3 and TRBJ2-2; D might be TRBD2 (6 bases). With 9 bases removed from V and 5 bases from J, the gap between germline ends came to 16 bases. CDR1 and CDR2 (germline): ENHRY, SYGVKD. There are 14 residues in the CDR3.

This sequence joins TRBV19 and TRBJ2-1; tentative D call: TRBD2 (6 bases). The germline V gene has CDR1 LNHDA and CDR2 SQIVND (reference sequence). Trimming shortened V by 5 bases and J by 3 bases, and 11 bases separated the two germline ends. CDR3 length: 14 amino acids. The CDR3, as DNA: TGTGCCAGTAGTGCCGTAGCGGTCTACAATGAGCAGTTCTTC. Translating gives CASSAVAVYNEQFF.

This clone was recorded only once. V and J are TRBV5-4 and TRBJ1-4; no clear D gene. V gave up 2 bases and J gave up 0 bases, with 11 bases separating them. The CDR3 spans 16 residues. Germline loops: CDR1 SGHNT, CDR2 YYREEE (reference sequence). The CDR3 here is CASSLGQPATNEKLFF. CDR3 nucleotides: TGTGCCAGCAGCTTAGGGCAGCCTGCAACTAATGAAAAACTGTTTTTT.

V usage is TRBV28 and J usage is TRBJ2-1; TRBD1 matches 8 bases. Germline-derived CDR1 and CDR2 are MDHEN and SYDVKM. The CDR3 is 16 residues long. Germline trimming cut 1 base from V and 4 bases from J; bases unmatched to any gene: 6. The CDR3 protein is CASSLFGQGDYNEQFF. The CDR3 DNA sequence: TGTGCCAGCAGTTTATTTGGACAGGGAGATTACAATGAGCAGTTCTTC.

V and J are TRBV5-1 and TRBJ1-3, with unresolved D. With 0 bases removed from V and 3 bases from J, the gap between germline ends came to 7 bases. Germline CDR1 is SGHRS and CDR2 is YFSETQ. CDR3 length equals 14 residues. CDR3 in amino acids: CASSLVGIGNTIYF. The CDR3 nucleotides read TGCGCCAGCAGCTTGGTGGGGATTGGAAACACCATATATTTT.

Here the CDR3 DNA reads TGTGCCAGCAGCTTGGCGGGAGGGCCTCGGGGGCAGTTCTTC. Translating gives CASSLAGGPRGQFF. The genes are TRBV5-4 and TRBJ2-1, with 8 positions matching TRBD2. This CDR3 contains 14 residues. J gave up 12 bases and V 0 bases, and 8 bases lay outside the gene matches. Germline loops: CDR1 SGHNT, CDR2 YYREEE (reference sequence). The full variable domain, in which reference TRBV5-4 and TRBJ2-1 provide the parts outside the CDR3, is ETGVTQSPTHLIKTRGQQVTLRCSSQSGHNTVSWYQQALGQGPQFIFQYYREEENGRGNFPPRFSGLQFPNYSSELNVNALELDDSALYLCASSLAGGPRGQFFGPGTRLTVL.

The J gene is TRBJ1-1, the V gene TRBV7-3; no firm D call. Trimming removed 1 base at V and 11 bases at J, with 8 bases between. From germline, CDR1 is SGHTA and CDR2 FQGTGA. The CDR3 length is 11 residues. The CDR3, as DNA: TGTGCCAGCAGCTTAAGGCGGGAGGCTTTCTTT. Translation: CASSLRREAFF.

This CDR3 is CASTRSSYNEQFF. The CDR3 nucleotides are TGTGCCAGCACGCGAAGCTCCTACAATGAGCAGTTCTTC. V is TRBV6-6 and J is TRBJ2-1; no definite D call. V lost 7 bases to trimming and J lost 0 bases, with 7 bases between them. The length of the CDR3 is 13 residues. Germline CDR1 reads MNHNY; CDR2 reads SVGAGI (reference sequence).

This sequence joins TRBV3-1 (or the pseudogene TRBV3-2) and TRBJ2-5; D perhaps matches TRBD2 (6 bases). Trimming left V 4 bases short and J 5 bases short, with 14 bases between. The CDR3 has 14 amino acids. In germline, CDR1 is LGHDT, CDR2 YNNKEL (reference sequence). CDR3 in DNA: TGTGCCAGCAGCCTCAACGGGGCGGGGGAGACCCAGTACTTC. Translation: CASSLNGAGETQYF.

This chain joins TRBV3-1 (or the pseudogene TRBV3-2) and TRBJ2-5; 8 bases agree with TRBD2. The CDR3 consists of 16 residues. V gave up 4 bases and J gave up 5 bases; unmatched junction bases: 12. Germline V lookup: CDR1 LGHDT, CDR2 YNNKEL (reference sequence). In DNA, the CDR3 is TGTGCCAGCAGCCCTCTGAGCGGGAGTGGGTCGGAGACCCAGTACTTC. Translated: CASSPLSGSGSETQYF.

The rearrangement uses TRBV11-2 and TRBJ2-3, with 9 bases that match TRBD2. The CDR3 sequence is 14 residues long. Per the germline V gene, CDR1 is SGHAT and CDR2 is FQNNGV. Trimming at V came to 1 base and at J to 4 bases, leaving 0 bases not matched to a gene. The CDR3 sequence: CASSLGLAADTQYF. CDR3 bases: TGTGCCAGCAGCTTAGGACTAGCGGCAGATACGCAGTATTTT.